The sequence of this TCR beta chain was determined in a study of PD-1 blockade in mismatch repair-deficient tumors. TCRs were sequenced from a few patients responding to pembrolizumab. Data came from immunoSEQ multiplex PCR; TCRdb stores just in-frame clones and leaves some out. In the table there are approximately 79,000 clones, about 82% of which are singletons. Trimming took 6 bases from V and 5 from J, leaving 27 bases between them. Germline-derived CDR1 and CDR2 are LNHDA and SQIVND (reference sequence). CDR3 length: 18 residues. The sample consisted of peripheral blood, taken 44 weeks after starting pembrolizumab. The chain has TRBV19 and TRBJ2-3, with D possibly matching TRBD1 (5 bases). The source is an adult with mismatch repair-deficient cancer. The CDR3 sequence: CASSRAADYQGREDTQYF. The CDR3 coding sequence is TGTGCCAGTAGCCGAGCCGCCGATTACCAGGGTCGCGAAGATACGCAGTATTTT.